This TCR beta chain was observed in a study of blood T cells in healthy people across ages. Notes on the study in general: A roughly linear fall in TCR beta diversity per million T cells was seen with increasing age. TCR beta diversity tracked closely with naive T cell percentage.

Alongside a J-beta primer mix, a sample-barcoded 5' primer served in a second PCR lasting about 7 to 12 cycles. A template-switch adaptor containing 12 random nucleotides labeled each cDNA molecule. TCRdb re-analysed the 5' RACE reads in MiXCR, keeping a single row per CDR3 protein. This sample carries 500,000 to 600,000 distinct CDR3 sequences, 27% of them seen once, and the ten largest clones take about 18%. V lost 6 bases and J 2 bases, leaving 12 bases between the germline ends. This CDR3 contains 13 residues. From germline, CDR1 is SGHRS and CDR2 YFSETQ. This clonotype was counted a few times. Its target is not known.

The chain recombines TRBV5-1 with TRBJ2-7; tentatively, D is TRBD1 (6 bases). Sequencing was carried out using blood. This TCR was sampled from a woman aged 70-85 years in good health. The CDR3 DNA sequence: TGCGCCAGCAAACAGGGATGGACCTACGAGCAGTACTTC. It encodes CASKQGWTYEQYF.